The subject of this entry is one TCR beta chain. Germline V gene data show CDR1 as SEHNR and CDR2 as FQNEAQ (reference sequence). V shed 4 bases and J 0 bases; nucleotides not matched to a gene: 0. CDR3 length equals 14 residues. Per the authors' pipeline: Nucleated cell counts were estimated from reference gene primer amplification. Generated by immunoSEQ multiplex PCR, the TCRdb table keeps only in-frame clones and is missing some. The D gene and trimming were derived from the DNA, and the V and J assignments and clone size from that table. The sample includes 81,000 or so clones, around 91% of them seen just once. The data are from a study of blood T cell repertoires in COVID-19. Study information: Donors in the United States, Italy and Spain gave samples during acute or convalescent COVID-19. PBMCs, B-cell-depleted T cells, or T cells provided the cDNA or gDNA that made up the material.

This sequence was found in a man between 65 and 80 years old with active or convalescent COVID-19. Sequencing was done on a sample of peripheral blood. The gene calls are TRBV7-9 and TRBJ2-7, with 10 bases that match TRBD2. The CDR3 sequence: CASSSSGSSYEQYF. CDR3 nucleotides: TGTGCCAGCAGCTCTAGCGGGAGCTCCTACGAGCAGTACTTC.